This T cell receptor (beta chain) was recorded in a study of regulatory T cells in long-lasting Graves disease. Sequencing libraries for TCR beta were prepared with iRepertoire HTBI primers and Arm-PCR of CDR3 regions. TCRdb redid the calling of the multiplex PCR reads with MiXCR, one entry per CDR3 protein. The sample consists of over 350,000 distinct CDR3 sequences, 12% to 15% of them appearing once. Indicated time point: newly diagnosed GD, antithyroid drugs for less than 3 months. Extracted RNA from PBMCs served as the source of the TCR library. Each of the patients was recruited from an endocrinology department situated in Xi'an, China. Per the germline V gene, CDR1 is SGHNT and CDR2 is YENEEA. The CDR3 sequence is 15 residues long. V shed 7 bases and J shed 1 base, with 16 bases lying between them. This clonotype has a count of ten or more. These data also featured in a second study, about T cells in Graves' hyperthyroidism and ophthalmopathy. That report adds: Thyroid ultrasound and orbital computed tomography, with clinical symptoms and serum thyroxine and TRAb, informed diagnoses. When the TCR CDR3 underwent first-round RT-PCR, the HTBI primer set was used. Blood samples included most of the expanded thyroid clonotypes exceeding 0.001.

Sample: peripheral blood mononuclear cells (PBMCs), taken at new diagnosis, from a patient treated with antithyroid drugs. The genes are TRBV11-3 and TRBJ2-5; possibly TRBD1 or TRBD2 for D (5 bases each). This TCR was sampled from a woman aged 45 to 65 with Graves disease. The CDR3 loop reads CASIRPGRLQETQYF. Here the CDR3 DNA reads TGTGCCAGCATCCGACCGGGACGGCTCCAAGAGACCCAGTACTTC.